This T cell receptor beta chain was sequenced during a study of liver allograft versus peripheral blood T cells. Turning to the study itself: Within transplanted livers, the T cell receptor repertoires were examined and compared against the repertoires present in the peripheral blood of liver transplant recipients.

Study-wide points: The authors reported that T cell receptor repertoires inside liver allografts differed from those in peripheral blood.

Germline CDR1 DFQATT, CDR2 SNEGSKA (reference sequence). The CDR3 runs 15 residues. Trimming shortened V by 6 bases and J by 3 bases, and 17 bases separated the two germline ends. TCRdb recomputed calls from the reads with MiXCR, one row per CDR3 protein. This sample has over 5,500 distinct CDR3 sequences, with approximately 15% found just once. This clonotype turned up a few times. Its antigen remains unidentified. This chain uses TRBV20-1 with TRBJ2-2; D could derive from TRBD1 or TRBD2 (6 bases each). The sequence was collected from a human patient who had a liver transplant. Some T cells may be supplied by the graft donor. The CDR3 region is CSAKIPGADTGELFF. In nucleotides, the CDR3 is TGCAGTGCCAAGATTCCGGGGGCGGACACCGGGGAGCTGTTTTTT.